A selection of T cell receptor beta chains follows, all from one sample in a study of T-cell reconstitution after alpha-beta-depleted transplantation in children. TCRdb redid the calling of the PCR reads with MiXCR, one entry per CDR3 protein. In the table there are hundreds of thousands of distinct CDR3 sequences, 10% to 15% of which are singletons. The specimen was PBMCs, mostly from graft donor cells, collected 360 days after TCRalphabeta/CD19-depleted stem cell transplant. These receptors came from a male patient aged 10-17 years who had a stem cell transplant for acute myeloid leukemia, so the T cells may come from the graft donor. Each CDR3 is given with its conserved first and last residue.

J,V,CDR3
TRBJ2-2,TRBV3-1,CASSQVAAANTGELFF
TRBJ2-5,TRBV20-1,CSARGYPQETQYF
TRBJ2-3,TRBV7-2,CASSPPVYTQYF
TRBJ2-7,TRBV29-1,CSAAPGQGAKEQYF
TRBJ2-1,TRBV5-1,CASSSSSGRYNEQFF
TRBJ2-5,TRBV7-9,CASSVTSGETQYF
TRBJ2-1,TRBV7-9,CASSLDHYNEQFF
TRBJ2-1,TRBV29-1,CSVGRLAPSYNEQFF
TRBJ2-5,TRBV29-1,CSVDPPGAQYF
TRBJ2-5,TRBV12-3/TRBV12-4,CASSSPEAGARETQYF
TRBJ2-7,TRBV20-1,CSAISGRAYEQYF
TRBJ2-4,TRBV20-1,CSAPREAKNIQYF
TRBJ2-3,TRBV7-2,CASTLAQHWGSDTQYF
TRBJ2-1,TRBV6-2/TRBV6-3,CAIHSPRSQDDSYNEQFF
TRBJ2-7,TRBV7-9,CASNGGKWEQYF
TRBJ2-7,TRBV12-3/TRBV12-4,CASSLSPGLSSYEQYF
TRBJ1-2,TRBV20-1,CSATPGTPSFYGYTF
TRBJ2-2,TRBV20-1,CSPRGVGGELFF
TRBJ2-5,TRBV2,CASSRQGVNF
TRBJ2-1,TRBV20-1,CSAPRPGLAGNYEQFF
TRBJ2-7,TRBV5-1,CASSTDPRRGEQYF
TRBJ1-2,TRBV29-1,CSVSTGFNYGYTF
TRBJ2-1,TRBV6-5,CASSYSNSWQDIYNEQFF
TRBJ2-5,TRBV28,CASSLRQGAFQETQYF
TRBJ2-7,TRBV7-2,CASSLGALREQYF
TRBJ1-2,TRBV15,CATSRGAREGGYTF
TRBJ2-5,TRBV20-1,CSARVSLTETQYF
TRBJ2-3,TRBV27,CASSLNGRAIGITDTQYF
TRBJ2-7,TRBV7-9,CASSLDPGPRGEQYF
TRBJ1-4,TRBV10-3,CAIRGTGNEKLFF
TRBJ2-1,TRBV7-2,CASSVILAGAYNEQFF
TRBJ1-1,TRBV18,CASSPGSVNTEAFF
TRBJ2-3,TRBV29-1,CSVEREGTSTDTQYF
TRBJ2-7,TRBV27,CASSFGDRAYEQYF
TRBJ2-1,TRBV29-1,CSVSTSGRGNEQFF
TRBJ2-3,TRBV29-1,CSVARAQTTDTQYF
TRBJ2-7,TRBV12-3/TRBV12-4,CASSSTGGAYEQYF
TRBJ2-7,TRBV27,CASSFEGQGYYEQYF
TRBJ2-2,TRBV19,CASSPDRTSGSGELFF
TRBJ2-2,TRBV9,CASSARTGRLAGGRRSTGELFF
TRBJ2-1,TRBV7-7,CASSLIQGEGNEQFF
TRBJ2-6,TRBV11-2,CASSLGSLAASGANVLTF
TRBJ2-5,TRBV20-1,CSAGRARRGETQYF
TRBJ1-1,TRBV18,CASSPPFPGSEAFF
TRBJ2-1,TRBV28,CASSLRAGARNEQFF
TRBJ2-3,TRBV7-9,CASAPVGADTQYF
TRBJ2-7,TRBV13,CASSLAPGLANYEQYF
TRBJ2-1,TRBV20-1,CSARVSRVSYNEQFF
TRBJ2-5,TRBV7-2,CASSWAYGGETQYF
TRBJ2-3,TRBV18,CASSPKLAGPFTDTQYF
TRBJ2-5,TRBV7-2,CASSSSNMGSRMETQYF
TRBJ2-5,TRBV25-1,CASSWTGLQETQYF
TRBJ2-3,TRBV7-9,CASSPQIAGGTDTQYF
TRBJ2-2,TRBV20-1,CSARGTGTGELFF